This T cell receptor (beta chain) was found in a study of T-cell reconstitution after alpha-beta-depleted transplantation in children. Study results and limitations: Recipient T cells and thymic progenitors that survived gave rise to the high TCRbeta diversity observed at day 60 in some patients.

For TCRbeta, the library was prepared with unique molecular identifiers. MiXCR was run by TCRdb on the PCR reads, yielding one entry per CDR3 protein. Among approximately 430,000 distinct CDR3 sequences, 16% were seen once, and the ten largest hold under 30%. Points on this clonotype: Its antigen is unknown.

V dropped 0 bases and J dropped 7; count of bases not matched to a gene: 6. Looked up from germline, CDR1 is SGHKS and CDR2 is YYEKEE (reference sequence). The CDR3 is 14 amino acids. The V call is TRBV5-5, the J call TRBJ1-1; 7 bases are shared with TRBD1. The input for sequencing was PBMCs, mostly from graft donor cells, taken 360 days after TCRalphabeta/CD19-depleted stem cell transplant. This clonotype originated in a boy under two years old who had a stem cell transplant for Wiskott-Aldrich syndrome, so the T cells may come from the graft donor. CDR3 in DNA: TGTGCCAGCAGCTTGGCGGCCGGGACAGTTGAAGCTTTCTTT. This encodes CASSLAAGTVEAFF.